This is a list of T cell receptor beta chains from one sample in a study of T cell responses to AZD1222 COVID-19 vaccine. The method was immunoSEQ multiplex PCR; TCRdb's version includes in-frame clones alone and lacks a portion of them. The sample has around 250,000 clones; 90% to 95% are singletons. Here the sequenced sample was peripheral blood, taken on day 0 of AZD1222 vaccination. The source is an adult in good health. CDR3s include the opening cysteine and the closing phenylalanine or tryptophan.

V: TRBV28
J: TRBJ1-5
length: 12
CDR3: CASSISAQPQHF

V: TRBV5-5
J: TRBJ2-2
length: 14
CDR3: CASSFEGNTGELFF

V: TRBV25-1
J: TRBJ2-7
length: 12
CDR3: CASAQGVYEQYF

V: TRBV2
J: TRBJ2-1
length: 15
CDR3: CATGGANGPYNEQFF

V: TRBV25-1
J: TRBJ2-1
length: 14
CDR3: CASRPRREVNEQFF

V: TRBV29-1
J: TRBJ1-1
length: 15
CDR3: CSVEDRKGISTEAFF

V: TRBV4-1
J: TRBJ2-3
length: 15
CDR3: CASSQSGLPPDTQYF

V: TRBV5-1
J: TRBJ2-2
length: 14
CDR3: CASSLGQGTGELFF

V: TRBV6-5
J: TRBJ1-2
length: 12
CDR3: CASRQDLYGYTF

V: TRBV4-1
J: TRBJ2-3
length: 16
CDR3: CASSQGVAYTSDTQYF

V: TRBV9
J: TRBJ2-7
length: 12
CDR3: CASSSSSYEQYF

V: TRBV24-1
J: TRBJ2-1
length: 17
CDR3: CATSDGGLAGGRNEQFF

V: TRBV4-2
J: TRBJ2-2
length: 13
CDR3: CASQGVSTGELFF

V: TRBV11-2
J: TRBJ1-3
length: 13
CDR3: CASSLEPGNTIYF

V: TRBV18
J: TRBJ1-1
length: 12
CDR3: CASSLQGTEAFF

V: TRBV28
J: TRBJ1-3
length: 15
CDR3: CASSLTGRSGNTIYF

V: TRBV7-2
J: TRBJ2-5
length: 14
CDR3: CASTHGGETKTQYF

V: TRBV2
J: TRBJ1-1
length: 14
CDR3: CASSDSPPGVRAFF

V: TRBV18
J: TRBJ2-7
length: 15
CDR3: CASSPGTGVTYEQYF

V: TRBV12-3/TRBV12-4
J: TRBJ1-1
length: 13
CDR3: CASRRQGNTEAFF

V: TRBV9
J: TRBJ1-1
length: 14
CDR3: CASSVRDRNTEAFF

V: TRBV14
J: TRBJ2-3
length: 14
CDR3: CASSQVQGTDTQYF

V: TRBV29-1
J: TRBJ1-2
length: 14
CDR3: CSVEVPGQTGGYTF

V: TRBV18
J: TRBJ1-3
length: 15
CDR3: CASSDVALSGNTIYF

V: TRBV6-5
J: TRBJ2-2
length: 14
CDR3: CASSPGTGFGELFF